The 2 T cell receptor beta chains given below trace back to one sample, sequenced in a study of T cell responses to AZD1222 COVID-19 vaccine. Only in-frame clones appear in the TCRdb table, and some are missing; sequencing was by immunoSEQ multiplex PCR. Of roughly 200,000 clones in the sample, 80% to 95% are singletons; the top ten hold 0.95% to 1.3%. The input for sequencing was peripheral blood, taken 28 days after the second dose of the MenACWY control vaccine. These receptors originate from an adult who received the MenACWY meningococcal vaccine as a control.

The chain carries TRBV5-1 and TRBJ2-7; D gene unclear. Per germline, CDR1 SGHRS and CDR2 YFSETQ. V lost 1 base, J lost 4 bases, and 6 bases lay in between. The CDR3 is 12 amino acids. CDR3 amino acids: CASSLYGYEQYF. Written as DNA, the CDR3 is TGCGCCAGCAGCTTGTATGGGTACGAGCAGTACTTC. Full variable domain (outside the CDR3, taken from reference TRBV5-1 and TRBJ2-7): KAGVTQTPRYLIKTRGQQVTLSCSPISGHRSVSWYQQTPGQGLQFLFEYFSETQRNKGNFPGRFSGRQFSNSRSEMNVSTLELGDSALYLCASSLYGYEQYFGPGTRLTVT.

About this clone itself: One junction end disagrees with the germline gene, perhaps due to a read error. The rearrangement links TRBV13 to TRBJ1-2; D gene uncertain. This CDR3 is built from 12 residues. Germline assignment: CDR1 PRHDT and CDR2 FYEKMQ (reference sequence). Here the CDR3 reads CASSLGSYGYTF. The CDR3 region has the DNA TGTGCCAGCAGCCTAGGCTCCTATGGCTACACCTTC.